The 23 T cell receptor beta chains reported below all come from one sample, sequenced in a study of Ad26.COV2.S vaccination and SARS-CoV-2 variants. Produced via immunoSEQ multiplex PCR; TCRdb's table is partial and in-frame only. The sample contains about 480,000 clones, 70% to 90% of which appear only once. Documented treatment: around 19 received Ad26.COV2.S at low or high dose, single or two shots; several received placebo; per-sample allocation not given. Material that was analyzed had been drawn on day 63 after the first vaccine or placebo injection. The input for sequencing was peripheral blood, taken in a trial of Ad26.COV2.S vaccine versus placebo. The receptors were sampled from a person between 18 and 65 years old who received the Ad26.COV2.S COVID-19 vaccine or a placebo.

For this clone: Other DNA sequences from this sample encode an identical CDR3 as well. The V and J genes are TRBV20-1 and TRBJ2-5, with D uncertain. This CDR3 is built from 10 residues. Germline V gene sequence: CDR1 DFQATT, CDR2 SNEGSKA (reference sequence). Trimming cost V 6 bases and J 5 bases, with 7 bases left between them. The chain's CDR3 is CSARQETQYF. The CDR3 coding sequence is TGCAGTGCCCGGCAGGAGACCCAGTACTTC.

V usage is TRBV19 and J usage is TRBJ1-5; 8 nucleotides match TRBD1. The V and J ends lost 7 bases and 0 bases, in that order; junction bases with no gene match: 8. Germline V gene data show CDR1 as LNHDA and CDR2 as SQIVND (reference sequence). The CDR3 totals 16 residues. CDR3 amino acids: CASKRQGSISNQPQHF. In nucleotides, the CDR3 is TGTGCCAGTAAGAGACAGGGGTCCATTAGCAATCAGCCCCAGCATTTT.

This clone was counted at least ten times. V gene TRBV2 combines with J gene TRBJ1-2; D remains unclear. The CDR3 extends over 12 amino acids. V was shortened by 4 bases and J by 2 bases, with 5 bases between the two germline ends. Germline values: CDR1 SNHLY, CDR2 FYNNEI. The CDR3 DNA is TGTGCCAGCAGTGGGGAGAACTATGGCTACACCTTC. Encoded protein: CASSGENYGYTF. The whole variable domain, remainder taken from reference TRBV2 and TRBJ1-2, is EPEVTQTPSHQVTQMGQEVILRCVPISNHLYFYWYRQILGQKVEFLVSFYNNEISEKSEIFDDQFSVERPDGSNFTLKIRSTKLEDSAMYFCASSGENYGYTFGSGTRLTVV.

In this sample, this clone turned up once. The chain joins TRBV5-4 to TRBJ1-2, with a tentative D call TRBD1 (6 bases). Germline V gene sequence: CDR1 SGHNT, CDR2 YYREEE (reference sequence). CDR3 size: 14 residues. Trimming pared 4 bases from V and 6 bases from J, leaving 16 bases between. The CDR3: CASSEIQGLDGYTF. In DNA, the CDR3 is TGTGCCAGCAGCGAAATACAGGGACTGGATGGCTACACCTTC.

This chain uses TRBV11-2 with TRBJ2-7; 8 bases map to TRBD2. J lost 3 bases, V lost 2 bases, and 0 bases had no gene match. CDR3 length equals 13 residues. Germline assignment: CDR1 SGHAT and CDR2 FQNNGV. CDR3 DNA: TGTGCCAGCAGCTTAAGCGGGAGCTACGAGCAGTACTTC. Protein sequence: CASSLSGSYEQYF.

The rearrangement uses TRBV19 and TRBJ2-6; 9 bases match TRBD1. The CDR3 contains 19 residues. Germline loops: CDR1 LNHDA, CDR2 SQIVND (reference sequence). V lost 3 bases and J lost 2; bases outside the gene matches: 11. CDR3 nucleotides: TGTGCCAGTAGTATTAGGGCGGGACAGGGTTCCCCTGGGGCCAACGTCCTGACTTTC. Protein: CASSIRAGQGSPGANVLTF.

This chain links TRBV11-2 with TRBJ1-4; weak D call: TRBD1 (5 bases). Germline V CDR1 and CDR2: SGHAT, FQNNGV. V was pared by 5 bases and J by 8 bases, with 15 bases between. This CDR3 is 14 amino acids long. The DNA for the CDR3 is TGTGCCAGCAGCCGACCTAGTAGGGGCGAAAAACTGTTTTTT. It yields the protein CASSRPSRGEKLFF.

The chain carries TRBV19 and TRBJ2-3, with 9 nucleotides matching TRBD2. The CDR3 has 17 residues. J gave up 2 bases and V 3 bases, and 9 bases lay outside the gene matches. CDR1 LNHDA and CDR2 SQIVND come from the germline V gene (reference sequence). CDR3 sequence (DNA): TGTGCCAGTAGTATTCTGGCGGGAGGGCTTATCACAGATACGCAGTATTTT. Encoded protein: CASSILAGGLITDTQYF.

J is TRBJ2-3 and V is TRBV7-9; D might be TRBD1 or TRBD2, each matching 6 bases. The CDR3 spans 15 residues. Germline loops: CDR1 SEHNR, CDR2 FQNEAQ (reference sequence). V was pared by 0 bases and J by 4 bases, with 11 bases between. The CDR3 loop reads CASSLASGGADTQYF. The CDR3 nucleotides are TGTGCCAGCAGCTTAGCGTCCGGGGGCGCAGATACGCAGTATTTT.

This chain's CDR3 is CASSLKGDSLNTIYF. The CDR3 DNA sequence: TGCGCCAGCAGCTTGAAGGGAGACAGCTTAAACACCATATATTTT. The gene calls are TRBV5-1 and TRBJ1-3, with a tentative D call TRBD1 (5 bases). The germline CDR1 and CDR2 sequences are SGHRS and YFSETQ. The CDR3 sequence is 15 residues long. V shed 1 base and J shed 6 bases, with 14 bases lying between them. The entire variable domain, with the rest obtained from reference TRBV5-1 and TRBJ1-3, is as follows: KAGVTQTPRYLIKTRGQQVTLSCSPISGHRSVSWYQQTPGQGLQFLFEYFSETQRNKGNFPGRFSGRQFSNSRSEMNVSTLELGDSALYLCASSLKGDSLNTIYFGEGSWLTVV.

This sequence joins TRBV7-8 and TRBJ1-2, with D possibly matching TRBD1 (6 bases). CDR3 size: 15 residues. Trimming removed 0 bases from V and 2 bases from J, with 10 bases in between. CDR1 is SGHVS and CDR2 is FQNEAQ in the germline V gene. This CDR3 reads CASSLATGGNYGYTF. The CDR3 bases are TGTGCCAGCAGCTTAGCGACAGGTGGAAACTATGGCTACACCTTC.

J is TRBJ2-1 and V is TRBV28; TRBD2 matches at 7 bases. The CDR3 covers 17 residues. J was trimmed by 9 bases and V by 2 bases; bases with no gene match: 16. Germline-derived CDR1 and CDR2 are MDHEN and SYDVKM. CDR3 nucleotide sequence: TGTGCCAGCAGTTTAGGCGGGAGTGGTTGGATCGGGCGTGAGCAGTTCTTC. This translates into CASSLGGSGWIGREQFF.

This chain connects TRBV5-1 to TRBJ1-1, with TRBD1 matching over 8 bases. There are 15 residues in the CDR3. Unmatched junction bases numbered 9, after V lost 4 bases and J lost 4 bases. The germline V gene encodes CDR1 SGHRS and CDR2 YFSETQ. The CDR3 loop reads CASSIRSGGFTEAFF. In DNA form, the CDR3 reads TGCGCCAGCAGCATTCGATCAGGGGGCTTCACTGAAGCTTTCTTT.

The V gene is TRBV12-5, the J gene TRBJ2-2; TRBD2 might be the D (8 bases). Germline lookup yields CDR1 LGHNT and CDR2 FRNRAP. This CDR3 contains 14 residues. Trimming removed 9 bases at V and 4 bases at J, with 15 bases between. The CDR3, as DNA: TGTGCTAGCCGCAGGGGGACTAGCACCGGGGAGCTGTTTTTT. This codes for CASRRGTSTGELFF.

This clone was seen a few times. The chain joins TRBV3-1 (or the pseudogene TRBV3-2) to TRBJ2-7, with 10 bases identical to TRBD1. Germline V CDR1 and CDR2: LGHDT, YNNKEL (reference sequence). The junction had 5 bases not matched to a gene; V was cut back by 4 bases and J by 5 bases. This CDR3 has 14 amino acids. The CDR3 DNA follows: TGTGCCAGCAGCCCGGGACAGGGGCTGCACGAGCAGTACTTC. As protein: CASSPGQGLHEQYF.

The chain employs TRBV10-3 and TRBJ1-6, with a weak D call TRBD1 (6 bases). Trimming pared 6 bases from V and 7 bases from J, leaving 13 bases between. This CDR3 has 14 residues. From germline, CDR1 is ENHRY and CDR2 SYGVKD. CDR3 DNA sequence: TGTGCCATCAGCCGGACAGAGCTCAATTCACCCCTCCACTTT. It specifies CAISRTELNSPLHF.

This chain connects TRBV29-1 to TRBJ2-1; 7 nucleotides align to TRBD2. The CDR3 contains 13 residues. Germline CDR1 is SQVTM and CDR2 is ANQGSEA. CDR3 sequence reads: CAGAGVRDSLEFF. DNA of the CDR3: TGCGCTGGGGCGGGAGTCCGGGACTCGTTGGAGTTCTTC.

This CDR3 is CASSLRAGTNTEAFF. CDR3 coding DNA: TGTGCCAGCAGCTTAAGGGCGGGAACGAACACTGAAGCTTTCTTT. The rearrangement joins TRBV7-2 to TRBJ1-1; D is uncertain. This CDR3 comprises 15 residues. CDR1 and CDR2 from the germline V gene are SGHTA and FQGNSA. V lost 2 bases and J lost 1, with 11 bases in between.

The CDR3 coding sequence is TGTGCCAGCAGCTTATTACCAACTCGGGGGGAGACCCAGTACTTC. As protein: CASSLLPTRGETQYF. V is TRBV7-2 and J is TRBJ2-5; a possible D gene is TRBD2 (6 bases). Germline assignment: CDR1 SGHTA and CDR2 FQGNSA. V lost 2 bases and J 5 bases, leaving 15 bases between the germline ends. CDR3 length: 15 amino acids. The full variable domain, with the rest looked up from reference TRBV7-2 and TRBJ2-5, is GAGVSQSPSNKVTEKGKDVELRCDPISGHTALYWYRQSLGQGLEFLIYFQGNSAPDKSGLPSDRFSAERTGGSVSTLTIQRTQQEDSAVYLCASSLLPTRGETQYFGPGTRLLVL.

This clone was seen more than once but under ten times. Other DNA variants within this sample encode the same CDR3. The V and J genes are TRBV3-1 (or the pseudogene TRBV3-2) and TRBJ2-7; 7 nucleotides align to TRBD1. There are 15 residues in the CDR3. With 1 base clipped from V and 1 base from J, the junction kept 4 bases outside the gene matches. Germline-derived CDR1 and CDR2 are LGHDT and YNNKEL (reference sequence). This CDR3 reads CASSQAPGQSYEQYF. The CDR3 nucleotides are TGTGCCAGCAGCCAAGCTCCGGGACAGTCCTACGAGCAGTACTTC.

The V gene is TRBV4-3, the J gene TRBJ2-2, with D maybe TRBD1 (6 bases). The V and J ends lost 2 bases and 5 bases respectively, with 18 bases between them. The CDR3 length is 17 residues. Germline loops: CDR1 LGHNA, CDR2 YSLEER. CDR3 protein: CASSQMVSGVTTGELFF. CDR3 nucleotide sequence: TGCGCCAGCAGCCAAATGGTTTCAGGGGTTACGACCGGGGAGCTGTTTTTT.

The rearrangement uses TRBV10-3 and TRBJ2-7; 7 bases are a match to TRBD1. Losses at the gene ends were 4 bases for V and 3 bases for J; bases not matched to a gene: 3. The CDR3 has 13 amino acids. In germline, CDR1 is ENHRY, CDR2 SYGVKD. In DNA, the CDR3 is TGTGCCATCAGTGGGACAGGTAACTACGAGCAGTACTTC. The encoded protein is CAISGTGNYEQYF.

The V call is TRBV7-3, the J call TRBJ2-1; 8 nucleotides match TRBD2. CDR3 length equals 16 residues. Germline V CDR1 and CDR2: SGHTA, FQGTGA. The trim removed 5 bases at V and 0 bases at J, leaving 6 bases unmatched. The CDR3 sequence is CASSPSGRSSYNEQFF. CDR3 DNA sequence: TGTGCCAGCAGCCCCAGCGGGAGAAGCTCCTACAATGAGCAGTTCTTC.